The 21 T cell receptor beta chains presented below share a single source sample, sequenced in a study of T cells after yellow fever vaccination (dated by TCRdb to between 2019 and 2020). According to the study, the label for this sample's treatment or condition signals: live attenuated yellow fever vaccine strain. Preparation of the library involved 5' RACE. TCRdb lists the instrument as Illumina NovaSeq 6000. The public sequencing data were trimmed at Q25 with fastp and processed into clonotypes with MiXCR by TCRdb, which kept only in-frame beta chains. Each entry merges the rows of one CDR3 protein and shows their most common DNA and genes. This sample lists more than 300,000 distinct CDR3 sequences; around 11% were detected once. The ten top clones hold over 3% of the sample. The sample here was CD4+ T cells sorted from PBMCs, taken 45 days after the yellow fever booster vaccination. The receptor source for this set is a man aged 18 to 29 who received the YFV17D yellow fever vaccine.

V and J are TRBV4-1 and TRBJ2-3, with TRBD1 identical over 8 bases. CDR3 size: 14 residues. V trimming: 4 bases; J trimming: 12 bases; junction bases outside the gene matches: 12. Germline CDR1 and CDR2: MGHRA and YSYEKL. In DNA, the CDR3 is TGCGCCAGCAGCCCCCTACCCGACAGGGGAGTTCAGTATTTT. Its translation is CASSPLPDRGVQYF.

This clonotype showed up just a few times. The chain has TRBV15 and TRBJ2-5, with D tentatively TRBD2 (5 bases). With 0 bases removed from V and 0 bases from J, the gap between germline ends came to 5 bases. The CDR3 has 14 amino acids. Germline-derived CDR1 and CDR2 are LNHNV and YYDKDF (reference sequence). CDR3 in DNA: TGTGCCACCAGCAGAGACGGGGACCAAGAGACCCAGTACTTC. Its protein is CATSRDGDQETQYF.

At least ten counts were recorded for this clonotype. J is TRBJ2-1 and V is TRBV10-1; 7 bases line up with TRBD1. CDR3 length: 13 residues. Per germline, CDR1 WNHNN and CDR2 SYGVQD (reference sequence). Germline trimming cut 5 bases from V and 6 bases from J; bases unmatched to any gene: 4. The CDR3 DNA reads TGCGCCAGCAGTTCGGGACAGACCAATGAGCAGTTCTTC. Translation: CASSSGQTNEQFF.

At least ten counts were recorded for this clonotype. The V call is TRBV2, the J call TRBJ2-3; D perhaps matches TRBD2 (7 bases). The V end lost 8 bases, the J end lost 1 base, and 13 bases lay between the germline ends. In germline, CDR1 is SNHLY, CDR2 FYNNEI. CDR3 length: 14 amino acids. As DNA, the CDR3 is TGTGCCAGCGGGGGGGCCTCACGCACAGATACGCAGTATTTT. As protein: CASGGASRTDTQYF. The entire variable domain, with the rest obtained from reference TRBV2 and TRBJ2-3, is as follows: EPEVTQTPSHQVTQMGQEVILRCVPISNHLYFYWYRQILGQKVEFLVSFYNNEISEKSEIFDDQFSVERPDGSNFTLKIRSTKLEDSAMYFCASGGASRTDTQYFGPGTRLTVL.

This chain uses TRBV2 with TRBJ1-2; D is ambiguous. The CDR3 is 15 amino acids. The germline V and J ends were trimmed by 5 bases and 6 bases, with 19 bases remaining between them. Germline V gene lookup returns CDR1 SNHLY and CDR2 FYNNEI. The CDR3 region has the DNA TGTGCCAGCAGTTCAGTCCACACGGGGAGTAATGGCTACACCTTC. Translated: CASSSVHTGSNGYTF.

The V call is TRBV6-5, the J call TRBJ1-1, with D uncertain. The CDR3 is 13 amino acids. The V gene's germline CDR1 is MNHEY and CDR2 SVGAGI. The V end was cut by 2 bases, the J end by 6 bases, with 10 bases between. CDR3 coding DNA: TGTGCCAGCAGTTACCCCGGGCGCGCTGAAGCTTTCTTT. It encodes CASSYPGRAEAFF.

J is TRBJ1-4 and V is TRBV12-3 or TRBV12-4; 8 bases map to TRBD1. This CDR3 is 15 amino acids long. V lost 7 bases to trimming and J lost 1 base; unmatched junction nucleotides: 5. The CDR3 DNA is TGTGCCAGCACCCTCGACAGGGGAACTAATGAAAAACTGTTTTTT. As protein: CASTLDRGTNEKLFF.

This clonotype was counted a few times. The rearrangement uses TRBV12-3 or TRBV12-4 and TRBJ1-1, with 7 bases that match TRBD1. With V trimmed by 7 bases and J by 10 bases, 12 bases remained unmatched. The CDR3 is 13 amino acids. CDR3 DNA: TGTGCCAGCAACGATATAGAGGGGGCGGCAGCTTTCTTT. Translation gives CASNDIEGAAAFF.

This clonotype has ten or more counts. The J gene is TRBJ2-5, the V gene TRBV7-2; D not resolved. This CDR3 spans 13 amino acids. Trimming shortened V by 0 bases and J by 0 bases, and 2 bases separated the two germline ends. Germline CDR1 is SGHTA and CDR2 is FQGNSA. The CDR3 coding sequence is TGTGCCAGCAGCTTAGCGAACCAAGAGACCCAGTACTTC. This codes for CASSLANQETQYF.

J is TRBJ2-5 and V is TRBV7-2, with D tentatively TRBD1 or TRBD2 (5 bases each). Germline V lookup: CDR1 SGHTA, CDR2 FQGNSA. The V end lost 3 bases, the J end lost 2 bases, and 19 bases lay between the germline ends. This CDR3 region has 17 residues. The CDR3, as DNA: TGTGCCAGCAGCTTTAGGATCGGGGCAGGGCAACAAGAGACCCAGTACTTC. As protein: CASSFRIGAGQQETQYF.

The chain links TRBV7-2 to TRBJ2-1; TRBD2 agrees at 10 bases. Germline V CDR1 and CDR2: SGHTA, FQGNSA. The trim removed 5 bases at V and 4 bases at J, leaving 8 bases unmatched. The CDR3 runs to 16 residues. The CDR3 loop is CASSQPKTSGYNEQFF. CDR3 DNA sequence: TGTGCCAGCAGCCAGCCGAAGACTAGCGGGTACAATGAGCAGTTCTTC.

With regard to this clonotype: This sequence may be a read error, since a much larger clone differs from it by one base. The chain joins TRBV5-1 to TRBJ2-5; D may be TRBD1 or TRBD2 (5 bases each). The CDR3 has 14 amino acids. Germline V gene sequence: CDR1 SGHRS, CDR2 YFSETQ. Trimming removed 3 bases from V and 7 bases from J, with 16 bases in between. CDR3 region: CASSSGRTRVTQYF. CDR3 in DNA: TGCGCCAGCAGCTCGGGACGGACCCGGGTGACCCAGTACTTC. Full variable domain (missing parts from reference TRBV5-1 and TRBJ2-5): KAGVTQTPRYLIKTRGQQVTLSCSPISGHRSVSWYQQTPGQGLQFLFEYFSETQRNKGNFPGRFSGRQFSNSRSEMNVSTLELGDSALYLCASSSGRTRVTQYFGPGTRLLVL.

The chain couples TRBV6-1 to TRBJ2-7; D call uncertain. Looked up from germline, CDR1 is MNHNS and CDR2 is SASEGT. Trimming pared 4 bases from V and 3 bases from J, leaving 10 bases between. The CDR3 runs 13 residues. CDR3 residues: CASSATLIYEQYV. CDR3 DNA sequence: TGTGCCAGCAGTGCGACACTAATCTACGAGCAGTACGTC.

The V call is TRBV14, the J call TRBJ2-1, with TRBD2 identical over 8 bases. Germline V gives CDR1 SGHDN, CDR2 FVKESK. Trimming at V came to 5 bases and at J to 0 bases, leaving 9 bases not matched to a gene. The CDR3 spans 17 residues. DNA for the CDR3: TGTGCCAGCAGCAGTTATAGCGGGGCCTACTCCTACAATGAGCAGTTCTTC. Residues: CASSSYSGAYSYNEQFF.

This clonotype was observed a handful of times. This chain uses TRBV6-1 with TRBJ2-1; D unresolved. Germline CDR1 reads MNHNS; CDR2 reads SASEGT. V lost 8 bases, J lost 7 bases, and 9 bases lay in between. The CDR3 length is 11 residues. The DNA for the CDR3 is TGTGCCAGCGGCCGTGGGAATGAGCAGTTCTTC. Amino acid sequence: CASGRGNEQFF.

This sequence joins TRBV5-1 and TRBJ2-2; 10 bases are a match to TRBD1. Per germline, CDR1 SGHRS and CDR2 YFSETQ. This CDR3 spans 16 amino acids. V shed 4 bases, J shed 3 bases, and the junction held 6 bases outside the gene matches. This CDR3 reads CASSGGQGRDTGELFF. The CDR3 DNA sequence: TGCGCCAGCAGCGGGGGACAGGGGCGCGACACCGGGGAGCTGTTTTTT.

The V gene is TRBV3-1, the J gene TRBJ1-1; D is possibly TRBD1 (6 bases). This CDR3 has 14 amino acids. V lost 6 bases, J lost 1 base, and 12 bases lay in between. CDR1 and CDR2 (germline): LGHDT, YNNKEL (reference sequence). The CDR3 nucleotides are TGTGCCAGCAGACAGGGAGGGGGGAACACTGAAGCTTTCTTT. Residues: CASRQGGGNTEAFF.

Ten or more counts support this clonotype. The chain has TRBV20-1 and TRBJ1-2, with 9 bases fitting TRBD1. The CDR3 sequence is 16 residues long. Germline assignment: CDR1 DFQATT and CDR2 SNEGSKA (reference sequence). With 0 bases clipped from V and 2 bases from J, the junction kept 7 bases outside the gene matches. CDR3 DNA sequence: TGCAGTGCTAGAGATCGAACGACAGGGGGAAACTATGGCTACACCTTC. Amino acid sequence: CSARDRTTGGNYGYTF.

This clonotype was picked up a small number of times. This sequence joins TRBV10-3 and TRBJ2-1; tentatively, D is TRBD2 (5 bases). The CDR3 covers 12 residues. Germline V gene sequence: CDR1 ENHRY, CDR2 SYGVKD. V lost 2 bases and J lost 9, with 8 bases in between. The CDR3 sequence: CAISEARGEQFF. The CDR3 DNA follows: TGTGCCATCAGTGAGGCCCGGGGTGAGCAGTTCTTC.

This clonotype was observed a handful of times. V gene TRBV6-5 combines with J gene TRBJ2-7; the D gene is possibly TRBD1 (5 bases). V was cut by 0 bases and J by 0 bases, with 12 bases left in between. Germline V CDR1 and CDR2: MNHEY, SVGAGI. The CDR3 consists of 16 residues. The CDR3 DNA sequence: TGTGCCAGCAGTTACTCGTACAGGTCATTCTCCTACGAGCAGTACTTC. It yields the protein CASSYSYRSFSYEQYF.

At least ten counts were recorded for this clonotype. V is TRBV29-1 and J is TRBJ1-1; D is possibly TRBD1 (5 bases). This CDR3 is 16 amino acids long. Trimming pared 4 bases from V and 0 bases from J, leaving 18 bases between. The germline V gene encodes CDR1 SQVTM and CDR2 ANQGSEA. The CDR3 reads CSVVRGGRHMNTEAFF. CDR3 bases: TGCAGCGTTGTCCGTGGGGGGAGACACATGAACACTGAAGCTTTCTTT.